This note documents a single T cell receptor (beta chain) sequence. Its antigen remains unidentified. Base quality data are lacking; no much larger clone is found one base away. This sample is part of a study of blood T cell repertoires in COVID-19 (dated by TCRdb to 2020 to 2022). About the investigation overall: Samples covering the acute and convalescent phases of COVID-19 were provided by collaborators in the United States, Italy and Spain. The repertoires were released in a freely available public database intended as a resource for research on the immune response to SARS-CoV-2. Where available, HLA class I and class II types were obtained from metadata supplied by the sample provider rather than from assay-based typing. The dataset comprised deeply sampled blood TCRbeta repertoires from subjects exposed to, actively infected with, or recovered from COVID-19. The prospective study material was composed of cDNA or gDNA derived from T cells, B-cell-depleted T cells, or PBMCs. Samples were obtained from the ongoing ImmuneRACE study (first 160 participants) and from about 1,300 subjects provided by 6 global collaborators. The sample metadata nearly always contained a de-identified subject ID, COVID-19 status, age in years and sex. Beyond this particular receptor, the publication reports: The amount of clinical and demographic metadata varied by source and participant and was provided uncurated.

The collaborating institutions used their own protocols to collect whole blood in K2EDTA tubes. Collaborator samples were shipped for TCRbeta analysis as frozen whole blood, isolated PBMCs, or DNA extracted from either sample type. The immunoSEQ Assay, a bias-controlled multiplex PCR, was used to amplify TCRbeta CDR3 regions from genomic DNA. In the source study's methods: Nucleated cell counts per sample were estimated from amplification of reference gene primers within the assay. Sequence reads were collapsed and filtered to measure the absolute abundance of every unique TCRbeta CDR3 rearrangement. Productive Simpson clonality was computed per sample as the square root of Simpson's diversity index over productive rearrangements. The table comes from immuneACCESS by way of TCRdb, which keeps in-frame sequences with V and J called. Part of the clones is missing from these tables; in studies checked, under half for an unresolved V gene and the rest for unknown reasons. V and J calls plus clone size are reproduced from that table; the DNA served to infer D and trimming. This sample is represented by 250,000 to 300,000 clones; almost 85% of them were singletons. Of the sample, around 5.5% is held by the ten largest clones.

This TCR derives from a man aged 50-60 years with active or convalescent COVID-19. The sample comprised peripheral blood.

The CDR3 region has the sequence CASSSLKLTGSRYEQYF. The DNA sequence follows: TGTGCCAGCAGCTCCCTGAAGCTAACAGGTTCCCGATACGAGCAGTACTTC. The chain joins TRBV5-6 to TRBJ2-7; the D gene is perhaps TRBD1, from 5 matching bases. For CDR1 and CDR2, the germline V gene lists SGHDT and YYEEEE. The junction carries 23 bases between V and J, which are trimmed by 3 bases and 4 bases respectively. Spanning cysteine to phenylalanine, the CDR3 consists of 17 amino acids. Just CDR3 DNA is preserved here, 51 bases in frame from base 1.